These 30 T cell receptor beta chains were sequenced from one sample in a study of T-cell reconstitution after alpha-beta-depleted transplantation in children (TCRdb year 2016). The meaning of the sample's treatment or condition label: allogeneic hematopoietic cell transplantation with graft depleted of TCRalphabeta T cells and CD19 B cells. Libraries were made using PCR. The instrument given in TCRdb is Illumina HiSeq 2500. TCR library preparation used molecular barcoding, with unique molecular identifiers applied to normalize quantification of the TCRbeta repertoire. Clones were called with MiXCR by TCRdb after fastp trimmed the public reads at Q25, and only in-frame beta chains were retained. Each entry merges the rows of one CDR3 protein and shows their most common DNA and genes. The sample data list about 420,000 distinct CDR3 sequences, and about 17% of these were observed just once. 25% to 35% of the sample is in the top ten clones.

Sequences were derived from PBMCs, mostly from graft donor cells, sampled 360 days after TCRalphabeta/CD19-depleted stem cell transplant. The receptors derive from a boy less than two years old who had a stem cell transplant for Wiskott-Aldrich syndrome, so the T cells may come from the graft donor.

The rearrangement links TRBV4-2 to TRBJ2-5; 9 nucleotides match TRBD2. The CDR3 consists of 16 residues. Germline lookup yields CDR1 LGHNA and CDR2 YNFKEQ. Trimming removed 1 base from V and 2 bases from J; junction bases left unmatched: 5. For the CDR3, the DNA is TGTGCCAGCAGCCAAGGTGACCTAGCGGGGCAAGAGACCCAGTACTTC. It yields the protein CASSQGDLAGQETQYF.

This clonotype was seen a few times. The rearrangement links TRBV2 to TRBJ2-5; TRBD2 aligns across 12 bases. CDR3 length: 18 residues. The junction had 13 bases not matched to a gene; V was cut back by 8 bases and J by 0 bases. Per the germline V gene, CDR1 is SNHLY and CDR2 is FYNNEI. CDR3: CASSPTGLAGTYQETQYF. The CDR3 bases are TGTGCCAGCTCGCCGACAGGACTAGCGGGGACGTACCAAGAGACCCAGTACTTC.

The rearrangement uses TRBV7-9 and TRBJ2-1; D perhaps matches TRBD1 (6 bases). V was pared by 4 bases and J by 6 bases, with 13 bases between. Germline-derived CDR1 and CDR2 are SEHNR and FQNEAQ (reference sequence). This CDR3 comprises 14 residues. In DNA, the CDR3 is TGTGCCAGCAGCTCTTGGGGGCCACGCAATGAGCAGTTCTTC. It encodes CASSSWGPRNEQFF.

This clonotype came up a few times. V and J are TRBV12-3 or TRBV12-4 and TRBJ2-2; 7 bases match TRBD1. Trimming took 7 bases from V and 7 from J; bases not matched to a gene: 9. The CDR3 covers 14 residues. Written as DNA, the CDR3 is TGTGCCAGCACCCAACCCGGGACAGTCGGGGAGCTGTTTTTT. Translating gives CASTQPGTVGELFF.

This clonotype appeared a few times. The chain has TRBV12-3 or TRBV12-4 and TRBJ2-5; 11 positions agree with TRBD1. This CDR3 spans 15 amino acids. With 5 bases clipped from V and 1 base from J, the junction kept 3 bases outside the gene matches. The DNA of the CDR3 is TGTGCCAGCAGTCTGGACAGGGGGCGCCAAGAGACCCAGTACTTC. Translation gives CASSLDRGRQETQYF.

In this sample, this clonotype turned up a few times. This rearrangement joins TRBV6-5 to TRBJ1-2; D may be TRBD1 (5 bases). Deletions cut 2 bases from V and 4 bases from J, with 17 bases between. Germline lookup yields CDR1 MNHEY and CDR2 SVGAGI. The CDR3 contains 16 residues. The CDR3 is CASSYGAGSLLYGYTF. The CDR3, as DNA: TGTGCCAGCAGTTACGGGGCAGGGAGTCTACTCTATGGCTACACCTTC.

CDR3 sequence (DNA): TGTGCCACCAGCCACCTAACCGTTGACACCGGGGAGCTGTTTTTT. It codes for CATSHLTVDTGELFF. The chain combines TRBV15 with TRBJ2-2; D is undetermined. Germline values: CDR1 LNHNV, CDR2 YYDKDF (reference sequence). The CDR3 contains 15 residues. Trimming removed 5 bases from V and 3 bases from J, with 13 bases in between. The entire variable domain, with the rest obtained from reference TRBV15 and TRBJ2-2, is as follows: DAMVIQNPRYQVTQFGKPVTLSCSQTLNHNVMYWYQQKSSQAPKLLFHYYDKDFNNEADTPDNFQSRRPNTSFCFLDIRSPGLGDTAMYLCATSHLTVDTGELFFGEGSRLTVL.

This chain links TRBV18 with TRBJ1-2; possibly TRBD1 for D (5 bases). The CDR3 is made up of 14 amino acids. CDR1 is KGHSH, CDR2 LQKENI, per germline. The V and J ends lost 5 bases and 4 bases respectively, with 14 bases between them. The CDR3 here is CASSERTNGYGYTF. The CDR3 bases are TGTGCCAGCTCAGAGAGGACAAACGGCTATGGCTACACCTTC.

The rearrangement uses TRBV20-1 and TRBJ1-4; 9 bases are a match to TRBD1. J lost 6 bases, V lost 1 base, and 6 bases had no gene match. This CDR3 region has 15 residues. CDR1 is DFQATT and CDR2 is SNEGSKA in the germline V gene (reference sequence). Here the CDR3 reads CSARGAGTGYEKLFF. In nucleotides, the CDR3 is TGCAGTGCTAGAGGGGCCGGGACAGGGTATGAAAAACTGTTTTTT.

This clonotype was recorded a few times. The chain combines TRBV5-6 with TRBJ2-7, with 7 bases lining up with TRBD1. This CDR3 is built from 14 residues. CDR1 and CDR2 (germline): SGHDT, YYEEEE. J was trimmed by 2 bases and V by 4 bases; bases with no gene match: 6. CDR3 sequence reads: CASSPGTATYEQYF. CDR3 sequence (DNA): TGTGCCAGCAGCCCGGGGACAGCCACCTACGAGCAGTACTTC.

This clonotype was detected only a few times. CDR3 coding DNA: TGCGCCAGCAGCCAAGAACCCTATGGACAGGGGACATACAATGAGCAGTTCTTC. This encodes CASSQEPYGQGTYNEQFF. This chain connects TRBV4-3 to TRBJ2-1; 9 positions match TRBD1. Germline V gene data show CDR1 as LGHNA and CDR2 as YSLEER. With V trimmed by 0 bases and J by 4 bases, 10 bases remained unmatched. This CDR3 has 18 residues.

The gene calls are TRBV20-1 and TRBJ1-5; 9 positions match TRBD1. The CDR3 runs 18 residues. With V trimmed by 0 bases and J by 2 bases, 11 bases remained unmatched. Germline assignment: CDR1 DFQATT and CDR2 SNEGSKA (reference sequence). As DNA, the CDR3 is TGCAGTGCTAGAGAGCGGGACAGGGACCTAAGGGGCAATCAGCCCCAGCATTTT. It encodes CSARERDRDLRGNQPQHF.

This clonotype was detected ten times or more. The genes are TRBV7-9 and TRBJ1-3; D is perhaps TRBD1 (6 bases). Germline CDR1 and CDR2: SEHNR and FQNEAQ (reference sequence). V was clipped by 5 bases and J by 4 bases, with 21 bases between them. The CDR3 is 17 amino acids. In DNA form, the CDR3 reads TGTGCCAGCAGCCCCCGGGGGCGGCCAAGCGTCGGAAACACCATATATTTT. It encodes CASSPRGRPSVGNTIYF.

The CDR3: CASSQGPGTGSAELFF. The CDR3 DNA is TGTGCCAGCAGCCAAGGTCCCGGGACAGGGTCTGCGGAGCTGTTTTTT. V usage is TRBV4-2 and J usage is TRBJ2-2, with 9 bases identical to TRBD1. The CDR3 is made up of 16 amino acids. Per the germline V gene, CDR1 is LGHNA and CDR2 is YNFKEQ. V lost 1 base, J lost 10 bases, and 10 bases stayed unmatched.

This clonotype was seen a handful of times. The chain employs TRBV28 and TRBJ2-5; TRBD2 matches at 14 bases. The CDR3 loop spans 17 amino acids. J lost 3 bases, V lost 7 bases, and 10 bases had no gene match. Germline V gene lookup returns CDR1 MDHEN and CDR2 SYDVKM. CDR3 in DNA: TGTGCCAGCAAGTTCGGACTAGCGGGAGGTTGGGAAGAGACCCAGTACTTC. It translates to CASKFGLAGGWEETQYF.

The J gene is TRBJ2-1, the V gene TRBV24-1; D possibly matches TRBD1 or TRBD2 (5 bases each). The CDR3 totals 16 residues. Trimming took 3 bases from V and 3 from J, leaving 14 bases between them. Germline CDR1 reads KGHDR; CDR2 reads SFDVKD. The CDR3 region has the DNA TGTGCCACCAGTGATCCGGGGCCTCAGGGCTACAATGAGCAGTTCTTC. It translates to CATSDPGPQGYNEQFF.

This sequence joins TRBV4-3 and TRBJ2-1; D perhaps matches TRBD1 (6 bases). V was shortened by 1 base and J by 4 bases, with 11 bases between the two germline ends. Germline V lookup: CDR1 LGHNA, CDR2 YSLEER. The CDR3 is 15 residues long. The CDR3 sequence: CASSQAGAAYNEQFF. CDR3 sequence (DNA): TGCGCCAGCAGCCAAGCAGGGGCAGCATACAATGAGCAGTTCTTC.

This clonotype came up a few times. CDR3 residues: CAWARLAGTDTQYF. CDR3 in DNA: TGTGCCTGGGCCCGACTAGCGGGCACAGATACGCAGTATTTT. The rearrangement uses TRBV30 and TRBJ2-3; 9 bases line up with TRBD2. The junction had 4 bases not matched to a gene; V was cut back by 5 bases and J by 1 base. CDR1 is GTSNPN, CDR2 SVGIG, per germline (reference sequence). The CDR3 length is 14 residues.

Many counts were recorded for this clonotype. This chain connects TRBV30 to TRBJ2-1; D gene ambiguous. Germline lookup yields CDR1 GTSNPN and CDR2 SVGIG (reference sequence). The CDR3 loop spans 12 amino acids. V shed 3 bases and J shed 1 base, with 4 bases lying between them. The CDR3 region has the DNA TGTGCCTGGAGGCTTTCCTACAATGAGCAGTTCTTC. Translated, it gives CAWRLSYNEQFF.

This clonotype was seen a handful of times. This chain joins TRBV12-3 or TRBV12-4 and TRBJ2-1, with 7 bases identical to TRBD2. The CDR3 spans 15 residues. The ends lost 3 bases at V and 4 bases at J; junction bases unmatched: 6. CDR3 nucleotides: TGTGCCAGCAGTTTCTGGGCGGGAGATTACAATGAGCAGTTCTTC. Translation gives CASSFWAGDYNEQFF.

This clonotype was observed a few times. The chain couples TRBV7-7 to TRBJ2-2, with D maybe TRBD2 (7 bases). Trimming cost V 7 bases and J 5 bases, with 17 bases left between them. The CDR3 is made up of 15 amino acids. From germline, CDR1 is SSHAT and CDR2 FNYEAQ (reference sequence). CDR3 DNA sequence: TGTGCCAGCACCCGACTCGCGGGGGCAACCGGGGAGCTGTTTTTT. Protein sequence: CASTRLAGATGELFF.

CDR3 sequence: CASSLGIPGGKETQYF. The DNA for the CDR3 is TGTGCCAGCAGCTTAGGTATCCCAGGGGGCAAAGAGACCCAGTACTTC. The chain carries TRBV7-9 and TRBJ2-5; 8 nucleotides align to TRBD1. V was pared by 1 base and J by 3 bases, with 7 bases of the junction left unmatched. The CDR3 extends over 16 amino acids. Per the germline V gene, CDR1 is SEHNR and CDR2 is FQNEAQ (reference sequence).

The chain has TRBV13 and TRBJ2-1; a possible D gene is TRBD2 (5 bases). The CDR3 consists of 13 residues. The germline gives CDR1 PRHDT, CDR2 FYEKMQ (reference sequence). V lost 5 bases, J lost 8 bases, and 13 bases lay in between. The CDR3 is CASSLTRIHEQFF. The CDR3 nucleotides read TGTGCCAGCAGCCTTACTAGAATCCATGAGCAGTTCTTC.

This chain joins TRBV5-5 and TRBJ2-1; the match to TRBD1 covers 8 bases. The CDR3 totals 16 residues. The germline CDR1 and CDR2 sequences are SGHKS and YYEKEE (reference sequence). V lost 5 bases to trimming and J lost 6 bases; unmatched junction nucleotides: 13. CDR3 protein: CASREQGQGALNEQFF. CDR3 coding DNA: TGTGCCAGCAGAGAGCAGGGGCAGGGGGCCCTCAATGAGCAGTTCTTC.

The chain combines TRBV7-2 with TRBJ2-7, with TRBD2 matching over 8 bases. The CDR3 covers 15 residues. Germline CDR1 is SGHTA and CDR2 is FQGNSA. J was trimmed by 6 bases and V by 3 bases; bases with no gene match: 10. CDR3 region: CASSFAGRGPGEQYF. CDR3 coding DNA: TGTGCCAGCAGCTTCGCCGGGAGGGGACCAGGCGAGCAGTACTTC.

This clonotype appeared many times. DNA of the CDR3: TGTGCCAGCAGCTTAGTAGGGAGGACAGGGATTTCACCCCTCCACTTT. It specifies CASSLVGRTGISPLHF. V gene TRBV11-2 combines with J gene TRBJ1-6, with 8 bases lining up with TRBD1. Trimming at V came to 1 base and at J to 9 bases, leaving 8 bases not matched to a gene. The CDR3 is 16 residues long. Germline assignment: CDR1 SGHAT and CDR2 FQNNGV. Full variable domain (remainder filled in from reference TRBV11-2 and TRBJ1-6): EAGVAQSPRYKIIEKRQSVAFWCNPISGHATLYWYQQILGQGPKLLIQFQNNGVVDDSQLPKDRFSAERLKGVDSTLKIQPAKLEDSAVYLCASSLVGRTGISPLHFGNGTRLTVT.

This sequence joins TRBV4-2 and TRBJ2-5; TRBD2 might be the D (6 bases). The V gene lost 4 bases and the J gene lost 3 bases, with 9 bases spanning the gap. Germline CDR1 reads LGHNA; CDR2 reads YNFKEQ. The CDR3 covers 13 residues. The CDR3 loop reads CASSPSGEETQYF. CDR3 coding DNA: TGTGCCAGCAGCCCCTCGGGGGAAGAGACCCAGTACTTC.

The chain couples TRBV7-9 to TRBJ1-6; 11 bases are a match to TRBD1. The CDR3 loop spans 17 amino acids. The germline gives CDR1 SEHNR, CDR2 FQNEAQ (reference sequence). V lost 5 bases, J lost 9 bases, and 12 bases stayed unmatched. The CDR3 loop reads CASSTYTGQGVSSPLHF. CDR3 coding DNA: TGTGCCAGCAGCACCTATACGGGACAGGGGGTTAGTTCACCCCTCCACTTT.

The chain has TRBV10-3 and TRBJ2-5; 8 bases match TRBD2. The CDR3 is made up of 13 amino acids. Looked up from germline, CDR1 is ENHRY and CDR2 is SYGVKD. V was pared by 9 bases and J by 5 bases, with 8 bases of the junction left unmatched. The CDR3, as DNA: TGTGCCATTTCACAAGCGGGAGTGGAGACCCAGTACTTC. Translated, it gives CAISQAGVETQYF.

In this sample, this clonotype turned up a few times. This rearrangement joins TRBV29-1 to TRBJ2-3, with D possibly called TRBD1 or TRBD2 (5 bases each). The germline V gene has CDR1 SQVTM and CDR2 ANQGSEA. There are 15 residues in the CDR3. Trimming shortened V by 5 bases and J by 1 base, and 16 bases separated the two germline ends. Here the CDR3 DNA reads TGCAGCGTTCGGGGAGACATAGGGGGCACAGATACGCAGTATTTT. This gives the protein CSVRGDIGGTDTQYF.